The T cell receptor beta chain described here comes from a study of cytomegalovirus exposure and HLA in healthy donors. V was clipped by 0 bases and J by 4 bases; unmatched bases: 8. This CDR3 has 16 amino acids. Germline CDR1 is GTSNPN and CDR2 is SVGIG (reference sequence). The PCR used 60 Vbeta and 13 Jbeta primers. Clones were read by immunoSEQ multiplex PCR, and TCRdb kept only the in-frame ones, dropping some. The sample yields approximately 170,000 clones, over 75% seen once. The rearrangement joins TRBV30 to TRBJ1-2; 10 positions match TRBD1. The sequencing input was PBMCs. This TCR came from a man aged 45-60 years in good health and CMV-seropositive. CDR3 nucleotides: TGTGCCTGGAGTGTAATAGGACAGGGGGTAGGCTATGGCTACACCTTC. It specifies CAWSVIGQGVGYGYTF.